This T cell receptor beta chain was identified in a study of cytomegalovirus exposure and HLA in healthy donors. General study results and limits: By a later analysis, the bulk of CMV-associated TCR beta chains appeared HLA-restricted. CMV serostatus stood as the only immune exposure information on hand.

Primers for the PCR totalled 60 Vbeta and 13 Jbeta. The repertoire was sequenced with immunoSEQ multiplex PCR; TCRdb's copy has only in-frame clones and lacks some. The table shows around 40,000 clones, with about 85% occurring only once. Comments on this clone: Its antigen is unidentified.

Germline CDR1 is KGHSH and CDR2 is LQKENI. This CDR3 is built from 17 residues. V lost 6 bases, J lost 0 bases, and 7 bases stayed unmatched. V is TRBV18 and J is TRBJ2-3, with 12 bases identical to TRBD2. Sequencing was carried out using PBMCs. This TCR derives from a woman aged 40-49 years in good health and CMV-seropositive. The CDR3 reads CASSLRTSGVSTDTQYF. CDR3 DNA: TGTGCCAGCTCCCTCCGGACTAGCGGGGTTAGCACAGATACGCAGTATTTT.